These 20 T cell receptor beta chains came from one sample sequenced in a study of T cell responses to AZD1222 COVID-19 vaccine. Assay used: immunoSEQ multiplex PCR; TCRdb lists only in-frame clones, some missing. This table has roughly 120,000 clones, about 91% appearing once. Specimen: peripheral blood, collected on day 0 of AZD1222 vaccination. Receptor source: an adult in good health.

This chain connects TRBV10-1 to TRBJ1-2, with TRBD1 as a possible D gene (5 bases). Germline V gives CDR1 WNHNN, CDR2 SYGVQD (reference sequence). There are 14 residues in the CDR3. V was trimmed by 0 bases and J by 8 bases, leaving 13 bases between them. The CDR3 here is CASSESGRPEGYTF. The CDR3, as DNA: TGCGCCAGCAGTGAGTCGGGGCGACCGGAGGGCTACACCTTC.

The chain combines TRBV12-5 with TRBJ1-2; 7 bases align to TRBD1. This CDR3 is built from 16 residues. The germline V gene has CDR1 LGHNT and CDR2 FRNRAP. Unmatched junction bases numbered 7, after V lost 1 base and J lost 2 bases. In nucleotides, the CDR3 is TGTGCTAGTGGTTTGGCCCCGGGCAGGGGGAACTATGGCTACACCTTC. Translated: CASGLAPGRGNYGYTF.

Here the CDR3 reads CASSYYQNSYEQYF. DNA for the CDR3: TGTGCCAGCAGTTATTACCAGAACTCTTACGAGCAGTACTTC. This chain links TRBV6-2 or TRBV6-3 with TRBJ2-7; D is undetermined. There are 14 residues in the CDR3. Germline lookup yields CDR1 MNHEY and CDR2 SVGEGT. Trimming removed 3 bases at V and 4 bases at J, with 13 bases between.

V usage is TRBV7-8 and J usage is TRBJ1-2; D is undetermined. The CDR3 runs to 14 residues. Looked up from germline, CDR1 is SGHVS and CDR2 is FQNEAQ. The V end was cut by 5 bases, the J end by 4 bases, with 14 bases between. The CDR3 DNA sequence: TGTGCCAGCAGCCCCGGGGTGGGATTCTATGGCTACACCTTC. It encodes CASSPGVGFYGYTF. Full variable domain (remainder filled in from reference TRBV7-8 and TRBJ1-2): GAGVSQSPRYKVAKRGQDVALRCDPISGHVSLFWYQQALGQGPEFLTYFQNEAQLDKSGLPSDRFFAERPEGSVSTLKIQRTQQEDSAVYLCASSPGVGFYGYTFGSGTRLTVV.

This clone was seen just once. The chain carries TRBV27 and TRBJ2-1, with D uncertain. V dropped 3 bases and J dropped 6 bases, with 9 bases sitting between them. The CDR3 consists of 13 residues. Per the germline V gene, CDR1 is MNHEY and CDR2 is SMNVEV (reference sequence). Here the CDR3 reads CASSLDLSNEQFF. CDR3 DNA sequence: TGTGCCAGCAGTTTGGATCTCTCCAATGAGCAGTTCTTC.

The rearrangement links TRBV5-1 to TRBJ1-2; D remains ambiguous. The CDR3 sequence is 12 residues long. With 3 bases removed from V and 4 bases from J, the gap between germline ends came to 7 bases. The germline CDR1 and CDR2 sequences are SGHRS and YFSETQ. The DNA for the CDR3 is TGCGCCAGCAGCTCAGACGGCTATGGCTACACCTTC. This gives the protein CASSSDGYGYTF.

The table lists this clone with a count of one. V usage is TRBV5-4 and J usage is TRBJ2-5; 8 bases are a match to TRBD1. CDR1 is SGHNT and CDR2 is YYREEE in the germline V gene (reference sequence). The CDR3 totals 14 residues. J was trimmed by 2 bases and V by 4 bases; bases with no gene match: 4. CDR3 in amino acids: CASSGNRGQETQYF. DNA of the CDR3: TGTGCCAGCAGCGGAAACAGGGGGCAAGAGACCCAGTACTTC.

The V call is TRBV2, the J call TRBJ2-1; D is undetermined. This CDR3 contains 15 residues. Germline V gives CDR1 SNHLY, CDR2 FYNNEI. Trimming removed 2 bases from V and 0 bases from J, with 8 bases in between. CDR3 bases: TGTGCCAGCAGTGAACTCGAGAGCTCCTACAATGAGCAGTTCTTC. Amino acids: CASSELESSYNEQFF.

V is TRBV9 and J is TRBJ1-2; D not resolved. Between the trimmed V and J ends, which lost 4 bases and 4 bases, there was a span of 14 bases. CDR1 and CDR2 from the germline V gene are SGDLS and YYNGEE. This CDR3 comprises 14 residues. CDR3 coding DNA: TGTGCCAGCAGCCCCCCGACGGGAGTCTATGGCTACACCTTC. It is translated as CASSPPTGVYGYTF.

This chain uses TRBV4-1 with TRBJ1-5, with TRBD1 identical over 9 bases. V trimming: 0 bases; J trimming: 6 bases; junction bases outside the gene matches: 3. The CDR3 covers 15 residues. Germline V gives CDR1 MGHRA, CDR2 YSYEKL. CDR3 amino acids: CASSQDGTGFQPQHF. CDR3 nucleotides: TGCGCCAGCAGCCAAGATGGGACAGGGTTTCAGCCCCAGCATTTT.

The rearrangement uses TRBV15 and TRBJ1-6; 8 positions match TRBD1. This CDR3 contains 17 residues. CDR1 is LNHNV, CDR2 YYDKDF, per germline (reference sequence). The V gene end was trimmed by 1 base and the J gene end by 0 bases; junction bases not matched to a gene: 2. In DNA form, the CDR3 reads TGTGCCACCAGCAGAGGGACAGGGAACTCCTATAATTCACCCCTCCACTTT. Translating gives CATSRGTGNSYNSPLHF.

This chain joins TRBV7-3 and TRBJ2-3, with 8 nucleotides matching TRBD2. This CDR3 spans 17 amino acids. Germline V CDR1 and CDR2: SGHTA, FQGTGA. The ends lost 1 base at V and 2 bases at J; junction bases unmatched: 8. The CDR3 loop reads CASSLMRGARTTDTQYF. The CDR3 nucleotides read TGTGCCAGCAGCTTAATGCGGGGGGCGAGGACCACAGATACGCAGTATTTT.

This rearrangement joins TRBV5-6 to TRBJ2-5; 9 bases map to TRBD2. This CDR3 has 14 amino acids. Germline CDR1 and CDR2: SGHDT and YYEEEE. V shed 4 bases, J shed 2 bases, and the junction held 3 bases outside the gene matches. The CDR3 loop is CASSVTSGQETQYF. CDR3 nucleotide sequence: TGTGCCAGCAGCGTCACTAGCGGGCAAGAGACCCAGTACTTC.

V and J are TRBV6-5 and TRBJ1-4; tentative D call: TRBD1 (6 bases). Germline values: CDR1 MNHEY, CDR2 SVGAGI. Trimming removed 0 bases at V and 8 bases at J, with 16 bases between. The CDR3 has 16 residues. The DNA of the CDR3 is TGTGCCAGCAGTTACTCCGCCGGGACAATGGGGGAAAAACTGTTTTTT. Protein: CASSYSAGTMGEKLFF.

This chain connects TRBV12-3 or TRBV12-4 to TRBJ2-7; no firm D call. V gave up 3 bases and J gave up 0 bases, with 6 bases separating them. The CDR3 totals 13 residues. This CDR3 reads CASSLATSYEQYF. The CDR3 nucleotides read TGTGCCAGCAGTTTGGCCACCTCCTACGAGCAGTACTTC.

The chain uses TRBV19 and TRBJ2-5; D perhaps matches TRBD1 (5 bases). Germline values: CDR1 LNHDA, CDR2 SQIVND (reference sequence). The V end was cut by 10 bases, the J end by 5 bases, with 17 bases between. The length of the CDR3 is 13 residues. Here the CDR3 reads CATAAAWGETQYF. DNA of the CDR3: TGTGCCACGGCCGCCGCTTGGGGCGAGACCCAGTACTTC.

The J gene is TRBJ1-5, the V gene TRBV19; no firm D call. The CDR3 has 14 residues. Trimming removed 5 bases from V and 1 base from J, with 9 bases in between. Germline V gene data show CDR1 as LNHDA and CDR2 as SQIVND (reference sequence). CDR3 bases: TGTGCCAGTAGTTCCGAGAGGAGCAATCAGCCCCAGCATTTT. Amino acids: CASSSERSNQPQHF.

The V call is TRBV7-9, the J call TRBJ2-4, with D unresolved. Germline CDR1 reads SEHNR; CDR2 reads FQNEAQ (reference sequence). The V and J ends lost 3 bases and 9 bases respectively, with 12 bases between them. The CDR3 loop spans 13 amino acids. The CDR3 nucleotides are TGTGCCAGCAGCTTTGACCCACCGACCATTCAGTACTTC. This gives the protein CASSFDPPTIQYF.

CDR3 sequence reads: CASRLRDSEAFF. The DNA of the CDR3 is TGTGCCAGCAGACTAAGGGACAGTGAAGCTTTCTTT. This chain joins TRBV12-3 or TRBV12-4 and TRBJ1-1, with 7 nucleotides matching TRBD1. The length of the CDR3 is 12 residues. The V gene end was trimmed by 6 bases and the J gene end by 7 bases; junction bases not matched to a gene: 5.

This clone was observed once. The chain employs TRBV12-3 or TRBV12-4 and TRBJ1-3; no clear D gene. The germline V and J ends were trimmed by 6 bases and 2 bases, with 5 bases remaining between them. This CDR3 comprises 12 residues. The CDR3 DNA follows: TGTGCCAGCAGGGGTCCTGGAAACACCATATATTTT. Translated, it gives CASRGPGNTIYF.